This is a list of T cell receptor beta chains from one sample in a study of cytomegalovirus exposure and HLA in healthy donors. Produced via immunoSEQ multiplex PCR; TCRdb's table is partial and in-frame only. Among approximately 88,000 clones listed, 70% to 85% were seen once. The sequencing sample was made of PBMCs. These receptors were taken from a man younger than 40 in good health and CMV-seropositive. Both conserved end residues are part of each CDR3. Each record gives: J gene, clone size, V gene, D gene, CDR3 DNA, CDR3 protein. A D gene is named only where the DNA matches it firmly. Clone size is not always given. Where it is, it says once, few, many or a class for expanded clones.

TRBJ2-1	NA	TRBV7-6	NA	TGTGCCAGCAGTCTCAGCGGAGGCGGTTACAATGAGCAGTTCTTC	CASSLSGGGYNEQFF
TRBJ1-2	NA	TRBV19	TRBD1	TGTGCCAGTTCCTCGGACAGGGGGCCTGATGGCTACACCTTC	CASSSDRGPDGYTF
TRBJ1-1	NA	TRBV7-9	NA	TGTGCCAGCACCCGAGGTGGGGGGTACACTGAAGCTTTCTTT	CASTRGGGYTEAFF
TRBJ2-7	NA	TRBV9	TRBD1	TGTGCCAGCAGCCCCGGTGGGACAGGGGCGGGAGAGCAGTACTTC	CASSPGGTGAGEQYF
TRBJ2-6	NA	TRBV19	TRBD1	TGTGCCAGTAGTCCCCGAGGGCCGGGACAGAGAACCTCTGGGGCCAACGTCCTGACTTTC	CASSPRGPGQRTSGANVLTF
TRBJ2-5	NA	TRBV5-6	TRBD2	TGTGCCAGCAGCTTGCTACCTAGCGGGAGTGTTGAGACCCAGTACTTC	CASSLLPSGSVETQYF
TRBJ2-7	NA	TRBV4-3	TRBD1	TGCGCCAGCAGCCAATCGACAGGGGACTCCTACGAGCAGTACTTC	CASSQSTGDSYEQYF
TRBJ2-5	NA	TRBV29-1	TRBD2	TGCAGCCCCCCCACGCGACTAGCGGGGGTGGGAGAGACCCAGTACTTC	CSPPTRLAGVGETQYF
TRBJ2-7	NA	TRBV27	TRBD2	TGTGCCAGCAGTGGACTAGCTGACAGGAGCTCCTACGAGCAGTACTTC	CASSGLADRSSYEQYF
TRBJ1-1	NA	TRBV5-6	TRBD1	TGTGCCAGCAGCTTCCAGGGGGTGAACACTGAAGCTTTCTTT	CASSFQGVNTEAFF
TRBJ2-3	NA	TRBV6-6	NA	TGTGCCAGCGGGCTAGCGGAGGGGGGTACGCAGTATTTT	CASGLAEGGTQYF
TRBJ2-2	NA	TRBV9	TRBD1	TGTGCCAGCAGCCTCCGACAGGGCCCCAGCGGGGAGCTGTTTTTT	CASSLRQGPSGELFF
TRBJ2-3	NA	TRBV30	NA	TGTGCCTGGAGTGTGACAAACGCAGATACGCAGTATTTT	CAWSVTNADTQYF
TRBJ1-1	NA	TRBV27	TRBD1	TGTGCCAGCAGTTATGACAGGGCCGGTTTGTTTGCTTTCTTT	CASSYDRAGLFAFF
TRBJ1-2	few	TRBV7-9	TRBD1	TGTGCCAGCAAAGAAACAGGGGATTATGGCTACACCTTC	CASKETGDYGYTF
TRBJ1-6	NA	TRBV28	NA	TGTGCCAGCAGCTACGGATGGGCCGCCTATAATTCACCCCTCCACTTT	CASSYGWAAYNSPLHF
TRBJ2-3	NA	TRBV25-1	TRBD2	TGTGCCAGCAGTTATACTAGCGGGAGAAGTGAAGATACGCAGTATTTT	CASSYTSGRSEDTQYF
TRBJ2-7	few	TRBV7-9	NA	TGTGCCAGCAGCTTACTAGGTCACGAGCAGTACTTC	CASSLLGHEQYF
TRBJ2-5	NA	TRBV6-1	NA	TGTGCCAGCAGTGAAGATCGGGGGGCCGTCGAGACCCAGTACTTC	CASSEDRGAVETQYF
TRBJ2-6	NA	TRBV28	NA	TGTGCCAGCTCGGAGGACAGGGAGGGCGGGGCCAACGTCCTGACTTTC	CASSEDREGGANVLTF
TRBJ1-1	NA	TRBV9	NA	TGTGCCAGCAGCTTCACAGCGGTGGACACTGAAGCTTTCTTT	CASSFTAVDTEAFF
TRBJ2-3	NA	TRBV6-1	TRBD2	TGTGCCAGCAGGATTAGCGGGAGCACAGATACGCAGTATTTT	CASRISGSTDTQYF
TRBJ2-7	NA	TRBV21-1	NA	TGTGCCAGCAGCAAAGAGGGTAGGGACAGACCCTACGAGCAGTACTTC	CASSKEGRDRPYEQYF
TRBJ1-1	few	TRBV30	NA	TGTGCCTCCTCGTTGAACACTGAAGCTTTCTTT	CASSLNTEAFF